Listed below are T cell receptor beta chains from one sample, sequenced in a study of cytotoxic CD8 clonotypes in ibrutinib-treated CLL. Data came from immunoSEQ multiplex PCR; TCRdb stores just in-frame clones and leaves some out. The sample consists of 60,000 to 75,000 clones, around nine tenths of them appearing once. The sequences come from PBMCs, collected after 12 months of ibrutinib treatment. The receptors were sampled from a human donor with chronic lymphocytic leukemia. Each CDR3 is given with its conserved first and last residue. D genes are given only for firm matches. A clone size is listed for some rows: how often the clone was seen (once, few, many), or a class if it is expanded.

>12|TRBV28|TRBD1|TRBJ1-2|NA
CASSEQGYGYTF
TGTGCCAGCAGTGAACAGGGGTATGGCTACACCTTC
>15|TRBV5-6|TRBD1|TRBJ1-5|NA
CASSVYTGAGQPQHF
TGTGCCAGCAGCGTTTATACAGGGGCAGGCCAGCCCCAGCATTTT
>17|TRBV5-5|NA|TRBJ1-5|NA
CASSPDWRFLSDEPQHF
TGTGCCAGCAGCCCTGACTGGAGATTTCTAAGCGATGAGCCCCAGCATTTT
>16|TRBV5-1|TRBD1|TRBJ2-7|once
CASSYGPGQGPYEQYF
TGCGCCAGCAGCTACGGACCTGGACAGGGTCCCTACGAGCAGTACTTC
>16|TRBV7-9|NA|TRBJ1-5|NA
CASSFDPSHGNQPQHF
TGTGCCAGCAGCTTCGATCCGTCCCACGGCAATCAGCCCCAGCATTTT
>18|TRBV5-1|TRBD1|TRBJ1-2|NA
CASSSEGILGQGAFGYTF
TGCGCCAGCAGCAGCGAAGGAATATTGGGACAGGGAGCATTCGGCTACACCTTC
>19|TRBV5-1|TRBD2|TRBJ2-2|NA
CASSLGLADLAGNTGELFF
TGCGCCAGCAGCTTGGGTCTTGCCGATCTAGCGGGGAACACCGGGGAGCTGTTTTTT
>15|TRBV19|NA|TRBJ1-2|NA
CASSRARDLNYGYTF
TGTGCCAGTAGTAGGGCCAGGGACCTTAACTATGGCTACACCTTC
>13|TRBV29-1|TRBD1|TRBJ2-3|NA
CSVAGGKPDTQYF
TGCAGCGTGGCAGGGGGAAAACCAGATACGCAGTATTTT
>17|TRBV27|TRBD2|TRBJ2-3|NA
CASSSHGTSGDTDTQYF
TGTGCCAGCAGTTCCCATGGGACTAGCGGGGACACAGATACGCAGTATTTT
>14|TRBV18|NA|TRBJ2-5|NA
CASSTRGAQETQYF
TGTGCCAGCTCTACCCGGGGTGCCCAAGAGACCCAGTACTTC
>13|TRBV7-3|TRBD2|TRBJ2-3|NA
CASSLGSGNTQYF
TGTGCCAGCAGCCTAGGAAGCGGGAATACGCAGTATTTT
>14|TRBV5-1|NA|TRBJ1-3|NA
CASRPGTVGNTIYF
TGCGCCAGCAGACCGGGGACTGTTGGAAACACCATATATTTT
>15|TRBV6-1|TRBD1|TRBJ2-7|NA
CASSGAGTGGFEQYF
TGTGCCAGCAGTGGAGCCGGGACAGGGGGGTTCGAGCAGTACTTC
>13|TRBV5-1|NA|TRBJ2-7|once
CASSPALRGEQYF
TGCGCCAGCAGCCCCGCACTCCGGGGGGAGCAGTACTTC
>15|TRBV5-1|NA|TRBJ1-4|NA
CASSFNSGGDEKLFF
TGCGCCAGCAGCTTCAATAGTGGGGGGGATGAAAAACTGTTTTTT
>13|TRBV6-5|TRBD1|TRBJ1-2|NA
CASSKGTGGGYTF
TGTGCCAGCAGTAAAGGGACAGGGGGAGGCTACACCTTC
>14|TRBV6-6|NA|TRBJ1-5|few
CASSYTGGPQPQHF
TGTGCCAGCAGTTATACAGGAGGGCCTCAGCCCCAGCATTTT
>14|TRBV9|NA|TRBJ2-1|NA
CASSVLGTGGEQFF
TGTGCCAGCAGCGTGTTAGGTACCGGCGGTGAGCAGTTCTTC
>16|TRBV5-1|NA|TRBJ2-1|once
CASSLARDTWGNEQFF
TGCGCCAGCAGCTTGGCCAGGGACACCTGGGGGAATGAGCAGTTCTTC
>15|TRBV4-1|TRBD1|TRBJ1-1|few
CASSQGQGGWTEAFF
TGCGCCAGCAGCCAGGGACAGGGGGGGTGGACTGAAGCTTTCTTT
>15|TRBV6-1|TRBD1|TRBJ1-5|NA
CASSLETGGGQPQHF
TGTGCCAGCAGCCTGGAGACAGGGGGTGGCCAGCCCCAGCATTTT